This entry lists 26 T cell receptor beta chains sequenced from one sample in a study of T-cell reconstitution after alpha-beta-depleted transplantation in children. This sample's TCRbeta library carried unique molecular identifier barcodes. TCRdb passed the PCR reads through MiXCR, listing each CDR3 protein once. The sample includes about half a million distinct CDR3 sequences, roughly an eighth seen only once; the top ten take about 6%. The sample consisted of PBMCs from the stem cell graft donor, taken from the stem cell graft. The receptor source for this set is a human donor who donated a stem cell graft to a child with combined immunodeficiency.

This chain links TRBV28 with TRBJ2-1, with 11 bases lining up with TRBD2. The length of the CDR3 is 16 residues. J was trimmed by 9 bases and V by 6 bases; bases with no gene match: 13. Germline V gene lookup returns CDR1 MDHEN and CDR2 SYDVKM. This chain's CDR3 is CASSPLLAGGQGEQFF. CDR3 nucleotide sequence: TGTGCCAGCAGCCCTCTATTAGCGGGGGGGCAAGGTGAGCAGTTCTTC.

The rearrangement uses TRBV20-1 and TRBJ2-7; TRBD2 matches at 11 bases. The ends lost 5 bases at V and 2 bases at J; junction bases unmatched: 8. The germline CDR1 and CDR2 sequences are DFQATT and SNEGSKA (reference sequence). The CDR3 spans 15 residues. The CDR3: CSALTSGGPTYEQYF. The CDR3 bases are TGCAGTGCTCTTACTAGCGGGGGCCCCACCTACGAGCAGTACTTC.

This clonotype has a handful of counts. The V call is TRBV4-1, the J call TRBJ2-5; 13 bases agree with TRBD2. J gave up 2 bases and V 4 bases, and 16 bases lay outside the gene matches. Germline V lookup: CDR1 MGHRA, CDR2 YSYEKL. CDR3 length: 20 residues. The CDR3 DNA sequence: TGCGCCAGCAGCCTAGGACCCCTACTAGCGGGAGGGCCTGGGCAAGAGACCCAGTACTTC. This encodes CASSLGPLLAGGPGQETQYF.

In the case of this clonotype: A read error may explain this, as a much larger clone is one base away. The V gene is TRBV29-1, the J gene TRBJ2-1, with 10 bases identical to TRBD1. Germline V CDR1 and CDR2: SQVTM, ANQGSEA. CDR3 size: 14 residues. Trimming at V came to 2 bases and at J to 3 bases, leaving 1 base not matched to a gene. The CDR3 sequence: CSVERDRGYNEQFF. The CDR3 bases are TGCAGCGTTGAAAGGGACAGGGGCTACAATGAGCAGTTCTTC.

The rearrangement links TRBV2 to TRBJ1-4; D perhaps matches TRBD1 (5 bases). The length of the CDR3 is 15 residues. Germline lookup yields CDR1 SNHLY and CDR2 FYNNEI. Deletions cut 4 bases from V and 7 bases from J, with 16 bases between. The CDR3 DNA is TGTGCCAGCAGTGGGGCCGGGACGTGGGTTGAAAAACTGTTTTTT. Translating it yields CASSGAGTWVEKLFF.

The V call is TRBV18, the J call TRBJ2-2, with D perhaps given as TRBD1 or TRBD2 (5 bases each). Trimming left V 0 bases short and J 5 bases short, with 16 bases between. From germline, CDR1 is KGHSH and CDR2 LQKENI. The length of the CDR3 is 17 residues. CDR3 DNA: TGTGCCAGCTCACCACCAAGGAAAGGGACGGAGACCGGGGAGCTGTTTTTT. Residues: CASSPPRKGTETGELFF.

The rearrangement links TRBV5-1 to TRBJ2-7; D gene unclear. Germline V gene lookup returns CDR1 SGHRS and CDR2 YFSETQ. V lost 5 bases, J lost 4 bases, and 19 bases lay in between. This CDR3 contains 15 residues. The CDR3 is CASSSSSGRVYEQYF. In nucleotides, the CDR3 is TGCGCCAGCAGTTCGTCCTCTGGTAGGGTTTACGAGCAGTACTTC.

This clonotype showed up just a few times. The chain carries TRBV6-1 and TRBJ2-7; D may be TRBD1 or TRBD2 (5 bases each). Germline assignment: CDR1 MNHNS and CDR2 SASEGT. Trimming shortened V by 6 bases and J by 1 base, and 13 bases separated the two germline ends. The CDR3 runs to 14 residues. As DNA, the CDR3 is TGTGCCAGCAGCGTTGGGGACGCTTCCTACGAGCAGTACTTC. The encoded protein is CASSVGDASYEQYF.

The sample holds one count of this clonotype. The chain carries TRBV7-2 and TRBJ1-5; no definite D call. Trimming took 1 base from V and 5 from J, leaving 12 bases between them. CDR3 size: 15 residues. CDR1 is SGHTA and CDR2 is FQGNSA in the germline V gene. In DNA, the CDR3 is TGTGCCAGCAGCTTAGACAGCGGAATCCATCAGCCCCAGCATTTT. Its translation: CASSLDSGIHQPQHF.

This rearrangement joins TRBV5-6 to TRBJ2-7, with D possibly matching TRBD1 (7 bases). Germline CDR1 and CDR2: SGHDT and YYEEEE. V lost 0 bases and J 7 bases, leaving 20 bases between the germline ends. The CDR3 has 16 amino acids. CDR3 sequence: CASSLGPRQGGKEQYF. The CDR3 DNA sequence: TGTGCCAGCAGCTTGGGGCCGAGACAGGGAGGTAAAGAGCAGTACTTC. The variable domain in full, completed from reference TRBV5-6 and TRBJ2-7, reads DAGVTQSPTHLIKTRGQQVTLRCSPKSGHDTVSWYQQALGQGPQFIFQYYEEEERQRGNFPDRFSGHQFPNYSSELNVNALLLGDSALYLCASSLGPRQGGKEQYFGPGTRLTVT.

J is TRBJ1-1 and V is TRBV7-2, with TRBD1 matching 7 bases. Germline trimming cut 6 bases from V and 5 bases from J; bases unmatched to any gene: 9. CDR1 SGHTA and CDR2 FQGNSA come from the germline V gene. The CDR3 totals 14 residues. Written as DNA, the CDR3 is TGTGCCAGCAGTACAGGGGCCAGTTTAACTGAAGCTTTCTTT. Encoded protein: CASSTGASLTEAFF.

The CDR3 protein is CASSPAASGANVLTF. The DNA for the CDR3 is TGTGCCAGCAGTCCCGCGGCTTCTGGGGCCAACGTCCTGACTTTC. The rearrangement joins TRBV6-1 to TRBJ2-6; D is undetermined. There are 15 residues in the CDR3. Germline V gene lookup returns CDR1 MNHNS and CDR2 SASEGT. V was pared by 5 bases and J by 1 base, with 9 bases between.

V is TRBV30 and J is TRBJ2-2; D tentatively fits TRBD1 or TRBD2 (5 bases each). The CDR3 has 14 residues. Germline V gene sequence: CDR1 GTSNPN, CDR2 SVGIG (reference sequence). The ends were cut back, 0 bases at V and 8 bases at J, with 13 bases in the middle. CDR3 sequence reads: CAWSVGRYQGELFF. The CDR3 DNA sequence: TGTGCCTGGAGTGTGGGACGATACCAGGGGGAGCTGTTTTTT.

Ten or more counts support this clonotype. V and J are TRBV3-1 and TRBJ2-5; 8 positions agree with TRBD1. V was clipped by 0 bases and J by 5 bases; unmatched bases: 8. The CDR3 spans 16 residues. The germline V gene encodes CDR1 LGHDT and CDR2 YNNKEL (reference sequence). The DNA for the CDR3 is TGTGCCAGCAGCCAAGACTCCCCAGGGGGCCTCGAGACCCAGTACTTC. The encoded protein is CASSQDSPGGLETQYF.

This clonotype was counted between two and nine times. The chain couples TRBV11-2 to TRBJ2-3; the D gene is possibly TRBD1 (5 bases). V lost 6 bases and J lost 7, with 20 bases in between. From germline, CDR1 is SGHAT and CDR2 FQNNGV. This CDR3 is 15 amino acids long. The chain's CDR3 is CASRQAFLRGNTQYF. CDR3 nucleotide sequence: TGTGCCAGCAGGCAGGCTTTTCTAAGGGGTAATACGCAGTATTTT.

This clonotype occurred many times. The rearrangement links TRBV2 to TRBJ2-5; possible D gene TRBD2, 5 bases. In germline, CDR1 is SNHLY, CDR2 FYNNEI. This CDR3 is built from 15 residues. The germline V and J ends were trimmed by 6 bases and 4 bases, with 18 bases remaining between them. The CDR3 region is CASRAIGVGGETQYF. The CDR3 coding sequence is TGTGCCAGCAGGGCCATCGGGGTAGGAGGAGAGACCCAGTACTTC. Drawing the rest from reference TRBV2 and TRBJ2-5, the complete variable domain is EPEVTQTPSHQVTQMGQEVILRCVPISNHLYFYWYRQILGQKVEFLVSFYNNEISEKSEIFDDQFSVERPDGSNFTLKIRSTKLEDSAMYFCASRAIGVGGETQYFGPGTRLLVL.

Comment on this clonotype: A read error may explain this, as a much larger clone is one base away. The chain joins TRBV10-3 to TRBJ2-3, with 7 bases identical to TRBD2. This CDR3 is built from 14 residues. The germline CDR1 and CDR2 sequences are ENHRY and SYGVKD. CDR3 region: CPIGVSGDTDTQYF. CDR3 DNA sequence: TGTCCCATCGGGGTCAGCGGGGACACAGATACGCAGTATTTT.

The V call is TRBV20-1, the J call TRBJ2-3, with TRBD2 matching over 8 bases. The CDR3 covers 16 residues. Germline CDR1 DFQATT, CDR2 SNEGSKA (reference sequence). V lost 1 base, J lost 0 bases, and 6 bases stayed unmatched. CDR3 sequence (DNA): TGCAGTGCTAGAGGTCGGGCTAGCGGGAGCACAGATACGCAGTATTTT. This codes for CSARGRASGSTDTQYF.

This clonotype has a handful of counts. J is TRBJ2-4 and V is TRBV27; unclear D gene. This CDR3 region has 13 residues. Germline CDR1 and CDR2: MNHEY and SMNVEV (reference sequence). Trimming pared 3 bases from V and 9 bases from J, leaving 12 bases between. CDR3 nucleotides: TGTGCCAGCAGTTTTGGGCAGCCGGGCATTCAGTACTTC. This translates into CASSFGQPGIQYF.

The chain recombines TRBV30 with TRBJ2-1; the match to TRBD2 covers 10 bases. This CDR3 region has 14 residues. Losses at the gene ends were 2 bases for V and 9 bases for J; bases not matched to a gene: 7. Germline CDR1 is GTSNPN and CDR2 is SVGIG (reference sequence). CDR3 sequence: CAWSRPSGSTEQFF. CDR3 nucleotide sequence: TGTGCCTGGAGTCGGCCTAGCGGGAGTACTGAGCAGTTCTTC.

This clonotype was observed at least ten times. V is TRBV20-1 and J is TRBJ2-2; D perhaps matches TRBD1 (6 bases). Between the trimmed V and J ends, which lost 6 bases and 6 bases, there was a span of 14 bases. Germline lookup yields CDR1 DFQATT and CDR2 SNEGSKA (reference sequence). The CDR3 has 13 residues. This CDR3 reads CSAQTGEAGELFF. CDR3 sequence (DNA): TGCAGTGCCCAGACAGGCGAGGCCGGGGAGCTGTTTTTT.

This clonotype came up a few times. This chain connects TRBV27 to TRBJ2-3; 11 nucleotides line up with TRBD2. Trimming at V came to 6 bases and at J to 0 bases, leaving 11 bases not matched to a gene. Germline CDR1 is MNHEY and CDR2 is SMNVEV (reference sequence). The CDR3 has 18 amino acids. The CDR3 loop reads CASSRLAGIYSSTDTQYF. The CDR3 coding sequence is TGTGCCAGCAGCAGACTAGCGGGGATCTATTCTAGCACAGATACGCAGTATTTT.

The table lists this clonotype with a few counts. The rearrangement uses TRBV9 and TRBJ2-5, with 8 bases matching TRBD1. This CDR3 region has 15 residues. The V and J ends lost 4 bases and 5 bases, in that order; junction bases with no gene match: 10. Germline values: CDR1 SGDLS, CDR2 YYNGEE. The CDR3 coding sequence is TGTGCCAGCAGCCCCCCCCCAGGGGGCGGTGAGACCCAGTACTTC. Translating gives CASSPPPGGGETQYF. The full variable domain, with the rest looked up from reference TRBV9 and TRBJ2-5, is DSGVTQTPKHLITATGQRVTLRCSPRSGDLSVYWYQQSLDQGLQFLIQYYNGEERAKGNILERFSAQQFPDLHSELNLSSLELGDSALYFCASSPPPGGGETQYFGPGTRLLVL.

This chain joins TRBV20-1 and TRBJ1-1, with D possibly matching TRBD1 (5 bases). V dropped 3 bases and J dropped 6 bases, with 17 bases sitting between them. Germline CDR1 is DFQATT and CDR2 is SNEGSKA (reference sequence). CDR3 length: 14 residues. CDR3 nucleotides: TGCAGTGCTAGTGTGACAGCCAAGGGTGCTGAAGCTTTCTTT. This gives the protein CSASVTAKGAEAFF.

This clonotype was detected a few times. J is TRBJ1-4 and V is TRBV2, with D maybe TRBD1 (5 bases). The V end lost 7 bases, the J end lost 4 bases, and 13 bases lay between the germline ends. The CDR3 is 14 residues long. Germline CDR1 is SNHLY and CDR2 is FYNNEI. The CDR3 is CASTLGGNNEKLFF. DNA for the CDR3: TGTGCCAGCACCTTGGGGGGGAATAATGAAAAACTGTTTTTT.

This clonotype came up a few times. The rearrangement uses TRBV14 and TRBJ2-1; maybe TRBD2 (6 bases). V was trimmed by 0 bases and J by 15 bases, leaving 15 bases between them. CDR1 is SGHDN, CDR2 FVKESK, per germline. The CDR3 loop spans 13 amino acids. The CDR3 loop reads CASSQDLSGGWFF. CDR3 DNA sequence: TGTGCCAGCAGCCAAGATCTAAGCGGAGGGTGGTTCTTC.